Presented here are 11 T cell receptor beta chains from one specimen sequenced in a study of tumor and adjacent non-tumor tissue in lung cancer. Three rounds of nested PCR, following a modified ARM-PCR protocol, produced the TCRbeta library. TCRdb redid the calling of the multiplex PCR reads with MiXCR, one entry per CDR3 protein. The sample includes some 200,000 distinct CDR3 sequences, approximately 74% of them seen just once. This sample's RNA came from whole unsorted tissue. Sequencing was done on a sample of lung tumor tissue. These receptors came from a man aged 55 to 70 with non-small cell lung cancer.

This chain links TRBV20-1 with TRBJ2-7, with TRBD2 matching 7 bases. Germline V gene lookup returns CDR1 DFQATT and CDR2 SNEGSKA (reference sequence). After removal of 1 base from V and 7 bases from J, the junction contained 10 bases not matched to a gene. The CDR3 has 14 residues. CDR3 nucleotide sequence: TGCAGTGCTAGAGGGGGGGAGGGTGGTTGGGAGCAGTACTTC. The encoded protein is CSARGGEGGWEQYF.

As concerns this clonotype: The conserved final phenylalanine or tryptophan is absent from the CDR3, which likely points to a read error. The chain joins TRBV29-1 to TRBJ2-3, with 9 positions matching TRBD2. The CDR3 runs to 16 residues. Trimming at V came to 7 bases and at J to 6 bases, leaving 17 bases not matched to a gene. The germline CDR1 and CDR2 sequences are SQVTM and ANQGSEA. The CDR3 DNA reads TGCAGCGCCGCCGGGATTAGCGGGGGAGCTAGGGATACGCAGTATTAT. Translation: CSAAGISGGARDTQYY.

With regard to this clonotype: A much larger clone differs from this one at a single base, so this may be a read error. V gene TRBV29-1 combines with J gene TRBJ2-4, with D perhaps matching TRBD1 (5 bases). The CDR3 covers 17 residues. Per germline, CDR1 SQVTM and CDR2 ANQGSEA. The CDR3 is CNVESQWPGLEWNIQYF. The DNA for the CDR3 is TGCAACGTTGAATCCCAGTGGCCAGGGCTTGAGTGGAACATTCAGTACTTC. Using reference TRBV29-1 and TRBJ2-4 for the parts outside the CDR3, the full variable domain is SAVISQKPSRDICQRGTSLTIQCQVDSQVTMMFWYRQQPGQSLTLIATANQGSEATYESGFVIDKFPISRPNLTFSTLTVSNMSPEDSSIYLCNVESQWPGLEWNIQYFGAGTRLSVL.

Remarks on this clonotype: A single base separates this from a much larger clone, so it may be a read error. V and J are TRBV28 and TRBJ2-3, with a possible D match to TRBD2 (6 bases). The germline gives CDR1 MDHEN, CDR2 SYDVKM. The CDR3 sequence is 17 residues long. CDR3 in DNA: TGTACCAGCAGTTCGACTAGATATGAGCAAAGCACAGATACGCAGTATTTT. Translated, it gives CTSSSTRYEQSTDTQYF.

Within the sample, this clonotype is medium-sized. This chain joins TRBV11-2 and TRBJ2-3; possible D gene TRBD2, 7 bases. Per germline, CDR1 SGHAT and CDR2 FQNNGV. This CDR3 is 19 amino acids long. V was clipped by 1 base and J by 3 bases, with 23 bases between them. CDR3 bases: TGTGCCAGCAGCTTAGTGGGGGGGCGCGGGGGCAATCAGACAGATACGCAGTATTTT. Protein product: CASSLVGGRGGNQTDTQYF.

This clonotype was picked up a small number of times. The chain is built from TRBV6-1 and TRBJ2-1, with D unresolved. The germline V gene encodes CDR1 MNHNS and CDR2 SASEGT. Trimming removed 3 bases at V and 7 bases at J, with 7 bases between. CDR3 length: 12 residues. The CDR3 DNA follows: TGTGCCAGCAGTGATACAGTGAATGAGCAGTTCTTC. Protein product: CASSDTVNEQFF.

For this clonotype: Its ends do not fully match the called genes, so a read error is possible. The genes are TRBV5-6 and TRBJ1-1; D possibly corresponds to TRBD1 (5 bases). Germline CDR1 SGHDT, CDR2 YYEEEE. This CDR3 is 14 amino acids long. The CDR3 region is CASILRQLNTEAFF. The CDR3 DNA sequence: TGTGCCAGCATCTTGAGACAGCTGAACACTGAGGCTTTCTTT. Based on the CDR3 plus reference TRBV5-6 and TRBJ1-1, the full variable domain is DAGVTQSPTHLIKTRGQQVTLRCSPKSGHDTVSWYQQALGQGPQFIFQYYEEEERQRGNFPDRFSGHQFPNYSSELNVNALLLGDSALYLCASILRQLNTEAFFGQGTRLTVV.

The chain uses TRBV20-1 and TRBJ2-3; possibly TRBD1 or TRBD2 for D (7 bases each). Deletions cut 6 bases from V and 12 bases from J, with 28 bases between. The CDR3 is 15 amino acids. The germline gives CDR1 DFQATT, CDR2 SNEGSKA (reference sequence). CDR3 residues: CSASRGGEVSETQYF. The DNA of the CDR3 is TGCAGTGCCAGCAGGGGGGGCGAAGTATCAGAAACACAGTATTTT.

As regards this clonotype: A junction boundary mismatches the germline segment, possibly from a read error. The genes are TRBV20-1 and TRBJ1-1, with a tentative D call TRBD1 (5 bases). There are 16 residues in the CDR3. Germline-derived CDR1 and CDR2 are DFQATT and SNEGSKA (reference sequence). CDR3 in DNA: TGCAGTGCTAGAGATGTATTGGGACGGAGGAACACTGAAGCCTTCTTT. This encodes CSARDVLGRRNTEAFF.

This chain connects TRBV21-1 to TRBJ2-3; no check of the table's D call, TRBD1, against the DNA was made. TRBV21-1 is described as a pseudogene. This CDR3 has 16 amino acids. CDR3 amino acids: CASSYGVIGATDTQYF. The CDR3 DNA sequence: TGTGCCAGCAGCTATGGCGTGATAGGGGCAACAGATACACAGTATTTT.

This clonotype has more than one count but fewer than ten. This chain joins TRBV12-3 or TRBV12-4 and TRBJ2-1, with a weak D call TRBD2 (5 bases). V lost 6 bases and J 4 bases, leaving 16 bases between the germline ends. This CDR3 is built from 15 residues. CDR3 region: CASSPIGRAYNEQFF. CDR3 sequence (DNA): TGTGCCAGCAGCCCCATAGGGAGAGCGTACAATGAGCAGTTCTTC.